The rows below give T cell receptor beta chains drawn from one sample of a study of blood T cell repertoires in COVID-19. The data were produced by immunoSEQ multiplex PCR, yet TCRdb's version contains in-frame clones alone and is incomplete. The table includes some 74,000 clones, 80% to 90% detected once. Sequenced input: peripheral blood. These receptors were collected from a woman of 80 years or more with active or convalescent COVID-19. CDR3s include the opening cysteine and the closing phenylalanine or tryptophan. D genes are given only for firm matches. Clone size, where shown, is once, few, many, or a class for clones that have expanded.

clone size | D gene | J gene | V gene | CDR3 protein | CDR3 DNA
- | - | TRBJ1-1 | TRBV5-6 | CASSSGLEAFF | TGTGCCAGCAGCTCGGGACTTGAAGCTTTCTTT
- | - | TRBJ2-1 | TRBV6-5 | CASSYTHQGYNEQFF | TGTGCCAGCAGTTACACGCACCAGGGCTACAATGAGCAGTTCTTC
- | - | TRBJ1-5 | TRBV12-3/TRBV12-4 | CASSLQGQPQHF | TGTGCCAGCAGTCTACAGGGTCAGCCCCAGCATTTT
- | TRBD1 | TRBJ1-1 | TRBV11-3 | CASSPRTGVEAFF | TGTGCCAGCAGCCCAAGGACAGGAGTTGAAGCTTTCTTT
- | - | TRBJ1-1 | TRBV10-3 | CAIRGAGDTEAFF | TGTGCCATCAGGGGGGCGGGAGATACTGAAGCTTTCTTT
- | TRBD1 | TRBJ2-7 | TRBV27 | CASSFVYRGPSGLYEQYF | TGTGCCAGCAGTTTCGTCTACAGGGGGCCCAGCGGACTCTACGAGCAGTACTTC
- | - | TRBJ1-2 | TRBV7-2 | CASSLGGALDYGYTF | TGTGCCAGCAGCTTGGGCGGGGCGCTCGACTATGGCTACACCTTC
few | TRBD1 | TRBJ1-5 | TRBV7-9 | CASSGTGPGNQPQHF | TGTGCCAGCAGCGGGACAGGGCCGGGCAATCAGCCCCAGCATTTT
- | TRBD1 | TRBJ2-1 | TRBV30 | CAWSRDSLVVRNEQFF | TGTGCCTGGAGCCGGGACAGCCTTGTAGTGAGGAATGAGCAGTTCTTC
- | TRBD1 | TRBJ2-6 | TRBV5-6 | CASSLPLRDRISGANVLTF | TGTGCCAGCAGCTTGCCCCTTCGGGACAGGATCTCTGGGGCCAACGTCCTGACTTTC
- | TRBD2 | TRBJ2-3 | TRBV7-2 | CASSPPSGRLYTQYF | TGTGCCAGCAGCCCCCCCAGCGGGAGGCTGTATACGCAGTATTTT
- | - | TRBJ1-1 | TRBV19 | CASSKTQDTEAFF | TGTGCCAGTAGTAAGACCCAGGACACTGAAGCTTTCTTT
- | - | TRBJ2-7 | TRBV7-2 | CASSPVTDRPYEQYF | TGTGCCAGCAGCCCCGTGACGGACAGACCCTACGAGCAGTACTTC
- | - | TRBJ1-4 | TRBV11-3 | CASSLDNSPNEKLFF | TGTGCCAGCAGCTTAGATAACAGTCCCAATGAAAAACTGTTTTTT
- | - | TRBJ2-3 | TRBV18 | CASSPVGAPSTDTQYF | TGTGCCAGCTCACCGGTGGGGGCACCTAGCACAGATACGCAGTATTTT
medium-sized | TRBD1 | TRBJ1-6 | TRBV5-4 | CASSVSDRADSPLHF | TGTGCCAGCAGCGTCTCTGACAGGGCAGATTCACCCCTCCACTTT
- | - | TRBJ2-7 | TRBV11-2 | CASSFTGRTYEQYF | TGTGCCAGCAGCTTCACAGGGAGAACCTACGAGCAGTACTTC
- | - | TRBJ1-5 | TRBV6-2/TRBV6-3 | CASSLLHQSNQPQHF | TGTGCCAGCAGCCTTTTGCATCAGAGCAATCAGCCCCAGCATTTT
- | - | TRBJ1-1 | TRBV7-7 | CASSLDKNTEAFF | TGTGCTAGCAGCTTGGACAAGAACACTGAAGCTTTCTTT
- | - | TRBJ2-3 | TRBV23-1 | CASSPGPTDTQYF | TGCGCCAGCAGTCCAGGTCCCACAGATACGCAGTATTTT
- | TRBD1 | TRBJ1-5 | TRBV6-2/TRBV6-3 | CASSYPRGISNQPQHF | TGTGCCAGCAGTTATCCCAGGGGGATAAGCAATCAGCCCCAGCATTTT
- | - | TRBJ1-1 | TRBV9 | CASSPPAVPEAFF | TGTGCCAGCAGCCCCCCCGCGGTTCCTGAAGCTTTCTTT
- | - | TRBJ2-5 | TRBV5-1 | CASSLRGLVGETQYF | TGCGCCAGCAGCTTGCGAGGGCTTGTTGGAGAGACCCAGTACTTC
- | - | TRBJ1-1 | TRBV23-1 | CASSQPRGAGTEAFF | TGCGCCAGCAGTCAACCCAGGGGCGCCGGCACTGAAGCTTTCTTT
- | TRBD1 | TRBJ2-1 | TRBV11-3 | CASSRAGTAIYNEQFF | TGTGCCAGCAGTCGCGCCGGGACAGCAATCTACAATGAGCAGTTCTTC
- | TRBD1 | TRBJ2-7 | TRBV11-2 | CASSLVGTGGPEQYF | TGTGCCAGCAGCTTAGTCGGGACAGGGGGCCCCGAGCAGTACTTC